These T cell receptor beta chains were read from a single sample in a study of T cell repertoires in cytomegalovirus infection. TCRdb fed the reads into MiXCR, producing one record per CDR3 protein. The sample records 600,000 to 800,000 distinct CDR3 sequences, about 24% being singletons. The sample taken for sequencing was CD8+ T cells from PBMCs. These receptors were collected from a human donor in good health (CMV status not recorded). Some clones in this sample may be carry-over from other donors' samples. CDR3s include the opening cysteine and the closing phenylalanine or tryptophan. Each record gives: V gene, clone size, J gene, D gene, CDR3 protein, CDR3 DNA. The D gene is left open where the match is weak. A row's size may be missing; if present it is once, few, many or a size class.

>TRBV7-8|many|TRBJ2-3|TRBD2
CASSSKMASGDSTDTQYF
TGTGCCAGCAGCTCCAAGATGGCTAGCGGGGATAGCACAGATACGCAGTATTTT
>TRBV20-1|NA|TRBJ2-5|NA
CSAARTRAETQYF
TGCAGTGCTGCTCGGACCCGGGCAGAGACCCAGTACTTC
>TRBV12-3/TRBV12-4|many|TRBJ2-7|NA
CASSRLLDEQYF
TGTGCCAGCAGCCGCCTTTTAGACGAGCAGTACTTC
>TRBV10-3|few|TRBJ1-1|NA
CAISASMGTEAFF
TGTGCCATCAGCGCTTCAATGGGCACTGAAGCTTTCTTT
>TRBV19|few|TRBJ2-1|NA
CASSTPSGYSYNEQFF
TGTGCCAGTAGTACGCCCTCCGGGTACTCCTACAATGAGCAGTTCTTC
>TRBV6-2/TRBV6-3|few|TRBJ2-1|TRBD1
CASSYPVTGGIYNEQFF
TGTGCCAGCAGTTACCCTGTAACAGGGGGTATATACAATGAGCAGTTCTTC
>TRBV5-6|few|TRBJ1-4|TRBD1
CASSFGTGSEKLFF
TGTGCCAGCAGCTTCGGGACAGGGAGTGAAAAACTGTTTTTT
>TRBV7-9|many|TRBJ2-3|NA
CASSFPRHASTDTQYF
TGTGCCAGCAGCTTCCCCCGACACGCTAGCACAGATACGCAGTATTTT
>TRBV29-1|NA|TRBJ2-7|NA
CSVPGPSYEQYF
TGCAGCGTTCCGGGACCGTCCTACGAGCAGTACTTC
>TRBV7-2|many|TRBJ2-5|NA
CASSLGLLVLGQETQYF
TGTGCCAGCAGCTTAGGATTGCTAGTTTTAGGCCAAGAGACCCAGTACTTC
>TRBV20-1|few|TRBJ1-5|NA
CSARDLGGSDQPQHF
TGCAGTGCTAGAGATCTCGGGGGCTCGGATCAGCCCCAGCATTTT
>TRBV29-1|NA|TRBJ1-2|NA
CSVEGGGGGYTF
TGCAGCGTTGAAGGGGGTGGTGGCGGCTACACCTTC
>TRBV12-5|NA|TRBJ2-5|TRBD1
CASGLWQGDGETQYF
TGTGCTAGTGGTTTGTGGCAGGGGGATGGAGAGACCCAGTACTTC
>TRBV4-1|few|TRBJ2-5|NA
CASSHRGRRGQETQYF
TGCGCCAGCAGCCATCGAGGGAGGAGGGGGCAAGAGACCCAGTACTTC
>TRBV6-2/TRBV6-3|few|TRBJ2-2|TRBD1
CASKGQENTGELFF
TGTGCCAGCAAAGGACAGGAGAACACCGGGGAGCTGTTTTTT
>TRBV29-1|NA|TRBJ2-1|NA
CSVVRPSGYEQFF
TGCAGCGTTGTAAGACCTAGTGGGTATGAGCAGTTCTTC
>TRBV4-3|NA|TRBJ2-5|NA
CASSQGEGLSNGETQYF
TGCGCCAGCAGCCAGGGTGAGGGGCTATCTAACGGCGAGACCCAGTACTTC
>TRBV6-6|many|TRBJ1-1|NA
CASSYPGVEGPKAFF
TGTGCCAGCAGTTACCCTGGGGTAGAGGGCCCTAAAGCTTTCTTT
>TRBV19|few|TRBJ1-2|NA
CATSNYGYTF
TGTGCCACCAGCAACTATGGCTACACCTTC
>TRBV7-6|many|TRBJ1-1|NA
CASSLGVAGPEAFF
TGTGCCAGCAGCTTAGGGGTTGCGGGCCCTGAAGCTTTCTTT
>TRBV7-9|few|TRBJ2-7|NA
CASSLATYYEQYF
TGTGCCAGCAGCTTAGCGACATACTACGAGCAGTACTTC
>TRBV7-9|many|TRBJ2-7|NA
CASSSESPTFYEQYF
TGTGCCAGCAGCTCCGAGAGTCCTACCTTCTACGAGCAGTACTTC
>TRBV29-1|NA|TRBJ1-2|NA
CSVEDRFQAASVYGYTF
TGCAGCGTTGAAGATCGCTTTCAGGCGGCATCAGTCTATGGCTACACCTTC
>TRBV6-2/TRBV6-3|few|TRBJ2-1|NA
CASSYSTVNEQFF
TGTGCCAGCAGTTACTCGACAGTTAATGAGCAGTTCTTC
>TRBV6-2/TRBV6-3|NA|TRBJ1-2|NA
CASSPDTLRSYTF
TGTGCCAGCAGTCCAGACACCCTGAGAAGCTACACCTTC
>TRBV20-1|NA|TRBJ2-2|TRBD1
CSAGTGGKLFF
TGCAGTGCTGGGACAGGGGGAAAGCTGTTTTTT
>TRBV15|many|TRBJ1-1|NA
CATSARRGNTEAFF
TGTGCCACCAGCGCAAGGAGGGGGAACACTGAAGCTTTCTTT
>TRBV7-2|many|TRBJ1-4|NA
CASSLVGRPLLNEKLFF
TGTGCCAGCAGCTTAGTAGGGAGACCATTGCTTAATGAAAAACTGTTTTTT
>TRBV25-1|NA|TRBJ1-5|NA
CASSGRDNPQPQHF
TGTGCCAGCAGTGGAAGGGATAACCCTCAGCCCCAGCATTTT
>TRBV11-2|many|TRBJ2-5|NA
CATAWVVTGETQYF
TGTGCCACAGCTTGGGTGGTGACGGGAGAGACCCAGTACTTC
>TRBV7-6|many|TRBJ1-4|NA
CASSSLGYNEKLFF
TGTGCCAGCAGCTCTCTCGGCTATAATGAAAAACTGTTTTTT
>TRBV2|once|TRBJ1-5|NA
CAGARWADQGDQPQHF
TGTGCCGGGGCGCGTTGGGCGGATCAAGGTGATCAGCCCCAGCATTTT
>TRBV29-1|many|TRBJ1-1|NA
CSVPQNTEAFF
TGCAGCGTCCCACAGAACACTGAAGCTTTCTTT
>TRBV28|NA|TRBJ1-6|NA
CASEEGKSSYNSPLHF
TGTGCCAGCGAAGAGGGCAAGAGCTCCTATAATTCACCCCTCCACTTT
>TRBV28|few|TRBJ1-5|NA
CASNLQGSETFNQPQHF
TGTGCCAGCAACCTGCAGGGGAGTGAGACGTTCAATCAGCCCCAGCATTTT
>TRBV27|NA|TRBJ1-2|TRBD1
CASSPSTGDFSYGYTF
TGTGCCAGCAGTCCGTCGACAGGGGACTTTAGCTATGGCTACACCTTC
>TRBV7-6|many|TRBJ1-1|NA
CASSPAGAAEAFF
TGTGCCAGCAGCCCGGCAGGGGCGGCTGAAGCTTTCTTT
>TRBV27|NA|TRBJ2-7|TRBD2
CASSLSGTSFHEQYF
TGTGCCAGCAGTTTATCCGGGACTAGCTTCCACGAGCAGTACTTC
>TRBV7-9|few|TRBJ2-6|NA
CASRVTFRSSGANVLTF
TGTGCCAGCAGAGTAACCTTCAGGAGCTCTGGGGCCAACGTCCTGACTTTC
>TRBV20-1|NA|TRBJ2-2|NA
CSARDWGERSTGELFF
TGCAGTGCTAGAGATTGGGGGGAGCGGTCCACCGGGGAGCTGTTTTTT
>TRBV7-6|many|TRBJ2-7|NA
CASSLGIGIREEQYF
TGTGCCAGCAGCTTAGGGATCGGGATTAGAGAGGAGCAGTACTTC
>TRBV6-8|NA|TRBJ2-1|TRBD1
CASGRGSGDEQFF
TGTGCCAGCGGCAGGGGGTCCGGGGATGAGCAGTTCTTC
>TRBV5-1|NA|TRBJ1-2|NA
CASSSNEGSGYTF
TGCGCCAGCAGCTCCAACGAGGGGAGCGGCTACACCTTC
>TRBV7-9|NA|TRBJ1-2|NA
CASSLNGGGGCTF
TGTGCCAGCAGCCTGAACGGGGGCGGGGGCTGCACCTTC
>TRBV7-3|many|TRBJ2-3|NA
CASTPERGDTQYF
TGTGCCAGCACCCCCGAGAGGGGAGATACGCAGTATTTT
>TRBV28|many|TRBJ2-1|TRBD1
CASSLRGTGGFEQFF
TGTGCCAGCAGTTTAAGGGGGACAGGGGGCTTTGAGCAGTTCTTC
>TRBV6-6|many|TRBJ1-5|NA
CASSYFRGSNQPQHF
TGTGCCAGCAGTTACTTCAGGGGTAGCAATCAGCCCCAGCATTTT